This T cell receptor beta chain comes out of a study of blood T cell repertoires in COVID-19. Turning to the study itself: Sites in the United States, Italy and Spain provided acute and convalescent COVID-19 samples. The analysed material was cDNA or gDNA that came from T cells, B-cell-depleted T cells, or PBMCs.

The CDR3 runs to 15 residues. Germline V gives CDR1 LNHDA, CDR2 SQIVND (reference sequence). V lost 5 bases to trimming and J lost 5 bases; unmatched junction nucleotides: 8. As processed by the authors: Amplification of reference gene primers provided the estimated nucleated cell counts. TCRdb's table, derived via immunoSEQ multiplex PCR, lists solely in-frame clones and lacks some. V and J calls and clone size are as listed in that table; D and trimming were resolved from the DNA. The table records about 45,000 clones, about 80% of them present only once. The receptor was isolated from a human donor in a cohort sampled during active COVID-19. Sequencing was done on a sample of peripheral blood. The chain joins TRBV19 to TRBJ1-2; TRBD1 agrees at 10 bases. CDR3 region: CASSLGGTGAYGYTF. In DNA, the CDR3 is TGTGCCAGTAGTTTGGGAGGGACAGGGGCGTATGGCTACACCTTC.